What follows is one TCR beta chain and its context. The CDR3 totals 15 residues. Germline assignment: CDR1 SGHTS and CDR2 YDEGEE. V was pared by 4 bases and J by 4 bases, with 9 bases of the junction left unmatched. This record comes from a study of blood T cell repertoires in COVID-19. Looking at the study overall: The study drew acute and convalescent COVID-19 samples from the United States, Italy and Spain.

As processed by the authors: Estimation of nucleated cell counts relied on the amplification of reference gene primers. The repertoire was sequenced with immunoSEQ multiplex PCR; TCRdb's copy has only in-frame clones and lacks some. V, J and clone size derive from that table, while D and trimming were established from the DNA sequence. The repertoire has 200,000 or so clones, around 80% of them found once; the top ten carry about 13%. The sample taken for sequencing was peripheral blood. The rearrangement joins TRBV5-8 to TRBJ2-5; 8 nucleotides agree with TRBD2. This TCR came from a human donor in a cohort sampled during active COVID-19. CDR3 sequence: CASSPGLGGAETQYF. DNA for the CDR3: TGTGCCAGCAGCCCCGGCCTCGGGGGGGCAGAGACCCAGTACTTC. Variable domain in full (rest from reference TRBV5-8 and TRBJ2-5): EAGVTQSPTHLIKTRGQQATLRCSPISGHTSVYWYQQALGLGLQFLLWYDEGEERNRGNFPPRFSGRQFPNYSSELNVNALELEDSALYLCASSPGLGGAETQYFGPGTRLLVL.